Listed here are 20 T cell receptor beta chains from one sample, sequenced in a study of T-cell memory formation after mild COVID-19 (dated by TCRdb to the early 2020s). The library was prepared using 5' RACE. The sample was run on an Illumina NovaSeq 6000. The public reads were quality trimmed at Q25 with fastp and then assembled into clones with MiXCR by TCRdb, keeping productive beta chains. Each CDR3 protein gets just one entry, which takes the most common genes and DNA from the rows behind it. The sample yields more than 450,000 distinct CDR3 sequences; about a sixth were counted once. 12% of the sample is in the top ten clones. Material: PBMCs or a T cell subset sorted from them (not recorded which). These receptors were taken from an adult woman who had mild COVID-19 (a few samples of this study predate the infection). The sample titles of this study are shuffled in the database, so cell type and time point are left out; the donor was told from shared clones.

The chain links TRBV24-1 to TRBJ2-1; 12 bases match TRBD2. Germline V gene sequence: CDR1 KGHDR, CDR2 SFDVKD. Losses at the gene ends were 2 bases for V and 6 bases for J; bases not matched to a gene: 4. The CDR3 totals 16 residues. The CDR3 nucleotides read TGTGCCACCAGTGATTCTAGCGGGAGGGCGGTCAATGAGCAGTTCTTC. This translates into CATSDSSGRAVNEQFF.

Written as DNA, the CDR3 is TGTGCCAGTTACCCGACGGGTTATGGAAACACCATATATTTT. It codes for CASYPTGYGNTIYF. The gene calls are TRBV19 and TRBJ1-3; D remains ambiguous. CDR3 size: 14 residues. Trimming stripped 8 bases from V and 3 bases from J, with 14 bases between. Germline loops: CDR1 LNHDA, CDR2 SQIVND (reference sequence). The variable domain in full, with the rest retrieved from reference TRBV19 and TRBJ1-3, is DGGITQSPKYLFRKEGQNVTLSCEQNLNHDAMYWYRQDPGQGLRLIYYSQIVNDFQKGDIAEGYSVSREKKESFPLTVTSAQKNPTAFYLCASYPTGYGNTIYFGEGSWLTVV.

This clonotype appeared many times. V and J are TRBV4-1 and TRBJ2-3; unclear D gene. Trimming took 1 base from V and 2 from J, leaving 7 bases between them. Germline-derived CDR1 and CDR2 are MGHRA and YSYEKL. This CDR3 comprises 14 residues. The CDR3 is CASSQGSSTDTQYF. Written as DNA, the CDR3 is TGCGCCAGCAGCCAAGGGTCCTCCACAGATACGCAGTATTTT.

This clonotype was found a few times. The chain couples TRBV29-1 to TRBJ2-1, with D perhaps matching TRBD2 (5 bases). This CDR3 region has 11 residues. The V gene lost 3 bases and the J gene lost 13 bases, with 13 bases spanning the gap. CDR1 is SQVTM and CDR2 is ANQGSEA in the germline V gene. In nucleotides, the CDR3 is TGCAGCGTTGATGATGTAGCGCCCCAGTTCTTC. Encoded protein: CSVDDVAPQFF.

The V call is TRBV7-3, the J call TRBJ2-1; 9 bases agree with TRBD2. V shed 2 bases, J shed 7 bases, and the junction held 9 bases outside the gene matches. The CDR3 is 16 amino acids. Germline V CDR1 and CDR2: SGHTA, FQGTGA. The CDR3 loop is CASSLGGGGGPNEQFF. The CDR3 nucleotides read TGTGCCAGCAGCTTAGGCGGCGGGGGGGGTCCGAATGAGCAGTTCTTC.

The chain combines TRBV9 with TRBJ1-1, with D unclear. Looked up from germline, CDR1 is SGDLS and CDR2 is YYNGEE. Trimming pared 0 bases from V and 5 bases from J, leaving 14 bases between. This CDR3 comprises 15 residues. This CDR3 is CASSVGPGSGTEAFF. In DNA form, the CDR3 reads TGTGCCAGCAGCGTAGGGCCCGGAAGTGGGACTGAAGCTTTCTTT.

V gene TRBV5-1 combines with J gene TRBJ2-3, with 9 bases that match TRBD1. The CDR3 extends over 15 amino acids. In germline, CDR1 is SGHRS, CDR2 YFSETQ. The V gene end was trimmed by 0 bases and the J gene end by 5 bases; junction bases not matched to a gene: 4. The CDR3 DNA sequence: TGCGCCAGCAGCTTGGGGGACAGGGTGGAAGATACGCAGTATTTT. This translates into CASSLGDRVEDTQYF.

V is TRBV10-3 and J is TRBJ2-5; D may be TRBD1 (5 bases). Deletions cut 4 bases from V and 2 bases from J, with 14 bases between. CDR1 is ENHRY, CDR2 SYGVKD, per germline. The CDR3 sequence is 15 residues long. The CDR3 reads CAISASETAQETQYF. For the CDR3, the DNA is TGTGCCATCAGTGCCTCCGAGACAGCTCAAGAGACCCAGTACTTC.

In its sample, this clonotype was seen a few times. The V gene is TRBV7-8, the J gene TRBJ2-3; maybe TRBD2 (5 bases). The CDR3 contains 14 residues. The germline gives CDR1 SGHVS, CDR2 FQNEAQ. The V and J ends lost 11 bases and 2 bases respectively, with 17 bases between them. The CDR3 nucleotides read TGTGCCTCTCTCTTCCAGCGGCACACAGATACGCAGTATTTT. This sequence encodes CASLFQRHTDTQYF.

The chain employs TRBV19 and TRBJ2-1, with TRBD2 as a possible D gene (5 bases). This CDR3 is 14 amino acids long. V shed 3 bases and J shed 1 base, with 7 bases lying between them. CDR1 is LNHDA, CDR2 SQIVND, per germline (reference sequence). CDR3 protein: CASSMWESYNEQFF. The DNA of the CDR3 is TGTGCCAGTAGTATGTGGGAGTCCTACAATGAGCAGTTCTTC.

V gene TRBV6-5 combines with J gene TRBJ2-7; D remains unclear. V was trimmed by 0 bases and J by 4 bases, leaving 25 bases between them. The CDR3 covers 19 residues. Germline CDR1 MNHEY, CDR2 SVGAGI. The CDR3 region is CASSYSKGASAVKGYEQYF. CDR3 DNA sequence: TGTGCCAGCAGTTACTCGAAAGGAGCCTCGGCCGTCAAGGGTTACGAGCAGTACTTC.

V usage is TRBV28 and J usage is TRBJ2-2; 7 nucleotides align to TRBD2. The germline V gene has CDR1 MDHEN and CDR2 SYDVKM. V shed 4 bases and J 0 bases; nucleotides not matched to a gene: 2. The length of the CDR3 is 15 residues. The CDR3 protein is CASSSSGPNTGELFF. The CDR3, as DNA: TGTGCCAGCAGTTCTAGCGGCCCGAACACCGGGGAGCTGTTTTTT.

This clonotype was counted between two and nine times. This chain joins TRBV5-6 and TRBJ2-7, with D perhaps TRBD1 (5 bases). The CDR3 is made up of 14 amino acids. Germline CDR1 is SGHDT and CDR2 is YYEEEE. The V end lost 4 bases, the J end lost 3 bases, and 14 bases lay between the germline ends. CDR3 sequence reads: CASSDSLGLYEQYF. The CDR3 coding sequence is TGTGCCAGCAGCGACAGTTTAGGGCTCTACGAGCAGTACTTC.

V is TRBV29-1 and J is TRBJ2-1; a weak D match, TRBD2 (6 bases). The germline gives CDR1 SQVTM, CDR2 ANQGSEA. V lost 0 bases and J 9 bases, leaving 9 bases between the germline ends. The length of the CDR3 is 12 residues. The CDR3 coding sequence is TGCAGCGTTGAAGAACGGCGGGGTGAGCAGTTCTTC. Protein: CSVEERRGEQFF.

The rearrangement links TRBV24-1 to TRBJ2-1, with D possibly TRBD2 on 6 matching bases. Trimming removed 3 bases from V and 8 bases from J, with 16 bases in between. The CDR3 consists of 15 residues. Germline CDR1 is KGHDR and CDR2 is SFDVKD. The CDR3 sequence is CATSDTLAREHEQFF. The CDR3 DNA follows: TGTGCCACCAGTGATACCCTTGCCCGGGAGCATGAGCAGTTCTTC.

The V call is TRBV4-2, the J call TRBJ2-2; 7 positions agree with TRBD2. The J segment lost 2 bases and the V segment lost 5 bases, leaving 5 bases of the junction unmatched. This CDR3 comprises 15 residues. The germline CDR1 and CDR2 sequences are LGHNA and YNFKEQ. Written as DNA, the CDR3 is TGTGCCAGCAGCGAGAGCGGGGATAACACCGGGGAGCTGTTTTTT. It yields the protein CASSESGDNTGELFF.

This chain uses TRBV19 with TRBJ1-2; 7 positions match TRBD1. This CDR3 has 13 residues. J lost 1 base, V lost 5 bases, and 1 base had no gene match. Germline V gene lookup returns CDR1 LNHDA and CDR2 SQIVND (reference sequence). CDR3 DNA: TGTGCCAGTAGTGGACAGGTTAACTATGGCTACACCTTC. This gives the protein CASSGQVNYGYTF.

This clonotype was picked up one time. One end of the junction fails to match germline, which may point to a read error. The CDR3 coding sequence is TGTGCCAGCAGCCCCGACGGGGAGCCGCAGCATTTT. Its translation: CASSPDGEPQHF. The V gene is TRBV7-9, the J gene TRBJ1-5, with D unclear. CDR1 is SEHNR and CDR2 is FQNEAQ in the germline V gene (reference sequence). There are 12 residues in the CDR3.

This clonotype was seen many times. The chain recombines TRBV7-3 with TRBJ2-1; 7 bases fit TRBD1. Unmatched junction bases numbered 7, after V lost 5 bases and J lost 3 bases. In germline, CDR1 is SGHTA, CDR2 FQGTGA. The CDR3 contains 15 residues. The CDR3 sequence is CASSPRQGNYNEQFF. The CDR3, as DNA: TGTGCCAGCAGCCCCAGACAGGGAAACTACAATGAGCAGTTCTTC.

The chain's CDR3 is CASSLRGGLGGELFF. CDR3 bases: TGTGCCAGCAGCTTAAGGGGTGGGCTCGGCGGGGAGCTGTTTTTT. The V call is TRBV7-3, the J call TRBJ2-2; D is unclear. With 1 base removed from V and 7 bases from J, the gap between germline ends came to 13 bases. Germline CDR1 SGHTA, CDR2 FQGTGA. The CDR3 spans 15 residues. The full variable domain, with the rest looked up from reference TRBV7-3 and TRBJ2-2, is GAGVSQTPSNKVTEKGKYVELRCDPISGHTALYWYRQSLGQGPEFLIYFQGTGAADDSGLPNDRFFAVRPEGSVSTLKIQRTERGDSAVYLCASSLRGGLGGELFFGEGSRLTVL.